These 25 T cell receptor beta chains originate from one sample sequenced in a study of T-cell reconstitution after alpha-beta-depleted transplantation in children. The authors prepared the TCRbeta library with unique molecular identifiers. MiXCR was run by TCRdb on the PCR reads, yielding one entry per CDR3 protein. Of around 370,000 distinct CDR3 sequences listed, over 9% are singletons. The sample was PBMCs from the stem cell graft donor, taken from the stem cell graft. The origin of the receptors is a human donor who donated a stem cell graft to a child with acute lymphoblastic leukemia.

CDR3 nucleotide sequence: TGTGCCAGCAGCGGGGACAGGGGAAAATACGAGCAGTACTTC. Encoded protein: CASSGDRGKYEQYF. The rearrangement uses TRBV7-2 and TRBJ2-7, with 10 bases identical to TRBD1. The V gene's germline CDR1 is SGHTA and CDR2 FQGNSA. Germline trimming cut 5 bases from V and 4 bases from J; bases unmatched to any gene: 5. The CDR3 length is 14 residues.

V usage is TRBV20-1 and J usage is TRBJ2-2; D is possibly TRBD2 (5 bases). The CDR3 has 14 amino acids. V dropped 6 bases and J dropped 3 bases, with 14 bases sitting between them. CDR1 is DFQATT, CDR2 SNEGSKA, per germline (reference sequence). The CDR3 sequence is CSAMRSGDTGELFF. The CDR3 nucleotides read TGCAGTGCCATGAGAAGCGGCGACACCGGGGAGCTGTTTTTT.

This clonotype has a handful of counts. The genes are TRBV15 and TRBJ1-1; D gene uncertain. The CDR3 has 13 amino acids. Germline-derived CDR1 and CDR2 are LNHNV and YYDKDF (reference sequence). V lost 3 bases and J 0 bases, leaving 5 bases between the germline ends. In nucleotides, the CDR3 is TGTGCCACCAGCAGCACAGTGAACACTGAAGCTTTCTTT. It encodes CATSSTVNTEAFF.

In this sample, this clonotype turned up many times. V is TRBV20-1 and J is TRBJ2-2, with 7 bases identical to TRBD1. Germline lookup yields CDR1 DFQATT and CDR2 SNEGSKA (reference sequence). CDR3 length: 16 residues. J gave up 1 base and V 0 bases, and 5 bases lay outside the gene matches. The CDR3 is CSARDPTGQNTGELFF. In DNA, the CDR3 is TGCAGTGCTAGAGATCCGACAGGGCAGAACACCGGGGAGCTGTTTTTT.

This clonotype was found a few times. This chain links TRBV2 with TRBJ2-2, with 7 bases fitting TRBD1. Germline CDR1 SNHLY, CDR2 FYNNEI. The CDR3 spans 15 residues. After removal of 6 bases from V and 3 bases from J, the junction contained 7 bases not matched to a gene. The CDR3 loop reads CASRRGRRDTGELFF. The CDR3 nucleotides are TGTGCCAGCAGGAGGGGGCGCAGGGACACCGGGGAGCTGTTTTTT. The full variable domain, with the rest looked up from reference TRBV2 and TRBJ2-2, is EPEVTQTPSHQVTQMGQEVILRCVPISNHLYFYWYRQILGQKVEFLVSFYNNEISEKSEIFDDQFSVERPDGSNFTLKIRSTKLEDSAMYFCASRRGRRDTGELFFGEGSRLTVL.

This clonotype has only a few counts. The chain links TRBV28 to TRBJ2-1; 11 bases agree with TRBD2. The CDR3 contains 16 residues. The germline V gene has CDR1 MDHEN and CDR2 SYDVKM. The V gene end was trimmed by 5 bases and the J gene end by 6 bases; junction bases not matched to a gene: 9. The CDR3 sequence: CASSAMGLAALNEQFF. The CDR3, as DNA: TGTGCCAGCAGTGCAATGGGACTAGCGGCACTCAATGAGCAGTTCTTC.

This clonotype showed up many times. This chain connects TRBV29-1 to TRBJ2-7, with 8 bases fitting TRBD2. The trim removed 6 bases at V and 2 bases at J, leaving 9 bases unmatched. CDR1 and CDR2 (germline): SQVTM, ANQGSEA. CDR3 length: 14 residues. For the CDR3, the DNA is TGCAGCGTATTGCCGGGACTAGTACCCTACGAGCAGTACTTC. Translating gives CSVLPGLVPYEQYF.

The chain joins TRBV10-3 to TRBJ2-1; tentative D call: TRBD2 (6 bases). The CDR3 spans 15 residues. The germline V gene has CDR1 ENHRY and CDR2 SYGVKD. The V and J ends lost 3 bases and 2 bases respectively, with 11 bases between them. The CDR3 DNA reads as TGTGCCATCAGTGATCTTGGGGGGACCTACAATGAGCAGTTCTTC. This encodes CAISDLGGTYNEQFF.

V usage is TRBV4-2 and J usage is TRBJ2-7; a weak D match, TRBD2 (5 bases). The CDR3 contains 13 residues. Trimming took off 0 bases at V and 6 bases at J, with 9 bases between the two ends. Germline CDR1 and CDR2: LGHNA and YNFKEQ. CDR3 residues: CASSQERGSEQYF. CDR3 nucleotides: TGTGCCAGCAGCCAAGAACGAGGGAGCGAGCAGTACTTC.

The CDR3 nucleotides read TGCGCCAGCAGCTTGACCGCGGGAGGGGATACGCAGTATTTT. Amino acids: CASSLTAGGDTQYF. The V and J genes are TRBV5-1 and TRBJ2-3; 9 nucleotides agree with TRBD2. CDR1 SGHRS and CDR2 YFSETQ come from the germline V gene. CDR3 length: 14 amino acids. V shed 1 base and J 6 bases; nucleotides not matched to a gene: 3.

Comment on this clonotype: With a much larger clone just one base away, this may be a read error. The V and J genes are TRBV29-1 and TRBJ2-4; maybe TRBD1 (5 bases). Germline-derived CDR1 and CDR2 are SQVTM and ANQGSEA. This CDR3 is 12 amino acids long. CDR3 coding DNA: TGCAGCGTTGTTACAGGCCAAAACACTCAGTACTTC. Translating gives CSVVTGQNTQYF.

This clonotype was found many times. The chain is built from TRBV7-9 and TRBJ2-2; the match to TRBD2 covers 9 bases. V trimming: 5 bases; J trimming: 10 bases; junction bases outside the gene matches: 14. Germline V lookup: CDR1 SEHNR, CDR2 FQNEAQ (reference sequence). The CDR3 is 16 residues long. CDR3: CASSPFGGRAVEELFF. For the CDR3, the DNA is TGTGCCAGCAGCCCCTTTGGCGGGAGGGCCGTCGAGGAGCTGTTTTTT.

The chain has TRBV12-3 or TRBV12-4 and TRBJ2-7; the match to TRBD1 covers 7 bases. The CDR3 consists of 12 residues. V shed 3 bases and J 5 bases; nucleotides not matched to a gene: 1. The CDR3 reads CASSFGTDEQYF. The CDR3 nucleotides read TGTGCCAGCAGTTTCGGGACAGACGAGCAGTACTTC.

The CDR3 sequence: CSARVGTSGNADTQYF. The DNA for the CDR3 is TGCAGTGCTAGAGTCGGGACTAGCGGGAACGCAGATACGCAGTATTTT. V usage is TRBV20-1 and J usage is TRBJ2-3; 13 bases match TRBD2. This CDR3 contains 16 residues. After removal of 1 base from V and 4 bases from J, the junction contained 5 bases not matched to a gene. Germline lookup yields CDR1 DFQATT and CDR2 SNEGSKA (reference sequence).

This chain uses TRBV7-2 with TRBJ2-5; D uncertain. This CDR3 region has 15 residues. V was cut by 4 bases and J by 0 bases, with 12 bases left in between. Germline V gene data show CDR1 as SGHTA and CDR2 as FQGNSA. In DNA form, the CDR3 reads TGTGCCAGCAGCTCTATGGGTTACTACCAAGAGACCCAGTACTTC. It translates to CASSSMGYYQETQYF.

The chain carries TRBV30 and TRBJ1-1; a possible D gene is TRBD1 (5 bases). Trimming shortened V by 8 bases and J by 0 bases, and 10 bases separated the two germline ends. This CDR3 has 12 amino acids. CDR1 is GTSNPN, CDR2 SVGIG, per germline (reference sequence). The CDR3 DNA follows: TGTGCCGGCCAGGGCCTGAACACTGAAGCTTTCTTT. Amino acid sequence: CAGQGLNTEAFF.

In this sample, this clonotype turned up once. The CDR3 DNA follows: TGTGCCAGCAGTAGGAGGGGAGGAACCGGGGAGCTGTTTTTT. Its translation is CASSRRGGTGELFF. J is TRBJ2-2 and V is TRBV7-2, with D possibly TRBD2 on 6 matching bases. Trimming pared 6 bases from V and 5 bases from J, leaving 13 bases between. Germline loops: CDR1 SGHTA, CDR2 FQGNSA. This CDR3 comprises 14 residues.

The rearrangement uses TRBV12-3 or TRBV12-4 and TRBJ2-5; a weak D match, TRBD2 (7 bases). The CDR3 runs to 14 residues. The V gene lost 6 bases and the J gene lost 5 bases, with 16 bases spanning the gap. The DNA for the CDR3 is TGTGCCAGCAGACAAGGGGGGGCCCGGGAGACCCAGTACTTC. Its protein product is CASRQGGARETQYF.

The DNA of the CDR3 is TGCAGTGCTGTAACTTCAGGGGGCAGGATCTATGGCTACACCTTC. Its protein is CSAVTSGGRIYGYTF. The V and J genes are TRBV20-1 and TRBJ1-2; TRBD1 matches 8 bases. CDR3 length: 15 amino acids. In germline, CDR1 is DFQATT, CDR2 SNEGSKA (reference sequence). Trimming cost V 5 bases and J 4 bases; bases outside gene matches: 12.

In its sample, this clonotype was seen many times. The chain employs TRBV28 and TRBJ2-2, with TRBD2 matching over 9 bases. V lost 6 bases to trimming and J lost 6 bases; unmatched junction nucleotides: 11. Germline CDR1 reads MDHEN; CDR2 reads SYDVKM. This CDR3 is built from 16 residues. CDR3 sequence (DNA): TGTGCCAGCAGCCACTCTAGCGGGATAAAGGCCGGGGAGCTGTTTTTT. Amino acids: CASSHSSGIKAGELFF.

In its sample, this clonotype was seen a few times. The V call is TRBV3-1, the J call TRBJ2-7, with D perhaps TRBD2 (6 bases). Looked up from germline, CDR1 is LGHDT and CDR2 is YNNKEL (reference sequence). With 4 bases removed from V and 3 bases from J, the gap between germline ends came to 19 bases. This CDR3 spans 16 amino acids. Here the CDR3 DNA reads TGTGCCAGCAGCCCACGGACTACCGGGTTTTTCTACGAGCAGTACTTC. It is translated as CASSPRTTGFFYEQYF.

The rearrangement joins TRBV12-3 or TRBV12-4 to TRBJ2-1; no definite D call. CDR3 size: 13 residues. Trimming removed 3 bases at V and 5 bases at J, with 8 bases between. The DNA of the CDR3 is TGTGCCAGCAGTTTCACCGGACACAATGAGCAGTTCTTC. Amino acids: CASSFTGHNEQFF.

This clonotype turned up a few times. The chain combines TRBV28 with TRBJ2-5, with TRBD1 identical over 8 bases. The trim removed 3 bases at V and 4 bases at J, leaving 16 bases unmatched. Germline values: CDR1 MDHEN, CDR2 SYDVKM. The CDR3 runs 18 residues. CDR3 sequence reads: CASSFPPRTGFIGETQYF. CDR3 coding DNA: TGTGCCAGCAGTTTCCCCCCGCGGACAGGGTTCATCGGAGAGACCCAGTACTTC.

This clonotype was counted at least ten times. The V gene is TRBV20-1, the J gene TRBJ1-1, with 10 positions matching TRBD1. V shed 5 bases and J 5 bases; nucleotides not matched to a gene: 2. The CDR3 is 12 amino acids. Germline V lookup: CDR1 DFQATT, CDR2 SNEGSKA (reference sequence). This CDR3 is CSAWTGGTEAFF. The CDR3 nucleotides read TGCAGTGCTTGGACAGGGGGTACTGAAGCTTTCTTT.

The rearrangement uses TRBV27 and TRBJ1-4, with TRBD1 matching 8 bases. This CDR3 has 17 amino acids. Germline lookup yields CDR1 MNHEY and CDR2 SMNVEV (reference sequence). V lost 7 bases, J lost 0 bases, and 10 bases stayed unmatched. In DNA, the CDR3 is TGTGCCAGCATCTGGGGACAGGAGTCTACAACTAATGAAAAACTGTTTTTT. This codes for CASIWGQESTTNEKLFF.